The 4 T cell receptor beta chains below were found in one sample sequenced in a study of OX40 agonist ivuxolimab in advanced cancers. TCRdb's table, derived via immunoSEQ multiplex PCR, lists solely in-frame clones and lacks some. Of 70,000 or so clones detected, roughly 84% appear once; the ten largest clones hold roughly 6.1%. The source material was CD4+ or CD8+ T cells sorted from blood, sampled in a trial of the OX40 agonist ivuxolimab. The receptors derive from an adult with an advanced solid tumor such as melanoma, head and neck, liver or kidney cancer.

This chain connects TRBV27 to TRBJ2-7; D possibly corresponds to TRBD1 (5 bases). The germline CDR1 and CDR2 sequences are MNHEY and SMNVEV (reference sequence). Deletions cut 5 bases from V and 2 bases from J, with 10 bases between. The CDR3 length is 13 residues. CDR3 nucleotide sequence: TGTGCCAGCAGTCTGACAGCGCCCTACGAGCAGTACTTC. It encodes CASSLTAPYEQYF.

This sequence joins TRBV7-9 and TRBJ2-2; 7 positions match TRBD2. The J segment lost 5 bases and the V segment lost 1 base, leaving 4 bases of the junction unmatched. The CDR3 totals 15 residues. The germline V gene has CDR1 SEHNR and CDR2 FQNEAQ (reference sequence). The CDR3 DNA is TGTGCCAGCAGCTTAGGTTTCGGGGGGACCGGGGAGCTGTTTTTT. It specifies CASSLGFGGTGELFF.

CDR3 nucleotide sequence: TGCGCCAGCAGCTTAGTAATTGGAACAGGGGACGACGCTGAAGCTTTCTTT. It specifies CASSLVIGTGDDAEAFF. The chain couples TRBV5-1 to TRBJ1-1; 7 bases align to TRBD1. Per germline, CDR1 SGHRS and CDR2 YFSETQ. Trimming at V came to 2 bases and at J to 6 bases, leaving 16 bases not matched to a gene. CDR3 size: 17 residues.

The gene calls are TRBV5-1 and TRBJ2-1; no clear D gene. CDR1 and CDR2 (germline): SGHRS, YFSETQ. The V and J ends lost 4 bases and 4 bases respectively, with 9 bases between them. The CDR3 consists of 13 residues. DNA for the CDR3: TGCGCCAGCAGCCTCGCCACTTACAATGAGCAGTTCTTC. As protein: CASSLATYNEQFF.